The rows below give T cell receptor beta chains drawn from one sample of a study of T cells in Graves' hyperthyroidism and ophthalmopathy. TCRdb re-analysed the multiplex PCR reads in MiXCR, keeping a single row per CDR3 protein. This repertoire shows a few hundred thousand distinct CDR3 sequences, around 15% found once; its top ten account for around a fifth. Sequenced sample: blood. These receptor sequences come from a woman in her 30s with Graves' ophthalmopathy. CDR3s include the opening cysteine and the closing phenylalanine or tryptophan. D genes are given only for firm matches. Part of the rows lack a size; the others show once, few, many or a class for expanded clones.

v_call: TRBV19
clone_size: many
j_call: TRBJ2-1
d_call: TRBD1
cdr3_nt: TGTGCCAGTACCCCCTTAGGACAGGGTGGAGGCAATGAGCAGTTCTTC
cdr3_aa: CASTPLGQGGGNEQFF

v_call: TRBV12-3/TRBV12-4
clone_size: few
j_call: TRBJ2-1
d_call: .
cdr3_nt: TGTGCCAGCAGTTTAGAGTCCTACAATGGGCAGTTCTTC
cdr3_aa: CASSLESYNGQFF

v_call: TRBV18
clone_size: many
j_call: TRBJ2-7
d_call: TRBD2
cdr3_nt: TGTGCCAGCTCACCGGATCTAGCGGGCGAGCAGTACTTC
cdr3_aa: CASSPDLAGEQYF

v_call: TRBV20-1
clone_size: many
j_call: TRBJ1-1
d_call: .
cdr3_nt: TGCAGTGTACGAAATATGGACGGTCAGAACACTGAAGCTTTCTTT
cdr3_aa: CSVRNMDGQNTEAFF

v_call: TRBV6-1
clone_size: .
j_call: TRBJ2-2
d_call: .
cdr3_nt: TGTGCCAGCAGTGAAGCGTGGCGGCGCTACACCGGGGAGCTGTTTTTT
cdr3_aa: CASSEAWRRYTGELFF

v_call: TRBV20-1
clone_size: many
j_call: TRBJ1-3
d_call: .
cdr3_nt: TGCAGTGCTAGCCGGGGACAAGGAAACACCATATATTTT
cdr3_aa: CSASRGQGNTIYF

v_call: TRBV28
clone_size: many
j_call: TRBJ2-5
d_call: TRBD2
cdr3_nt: TGTGCCAGCAGTTTCGGGACTAGCGGGGGGGTAGAGACCCAGTACTTC
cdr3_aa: CASSFGTSGGVETQYF

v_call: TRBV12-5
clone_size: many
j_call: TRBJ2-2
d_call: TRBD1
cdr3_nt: TGTGCTAGTGGCCTCGGACAGGGGGCGATTCTCGCGAACACCGGGGAGCTGTTTTTT
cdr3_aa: CASGLGQGAILANTGELFF

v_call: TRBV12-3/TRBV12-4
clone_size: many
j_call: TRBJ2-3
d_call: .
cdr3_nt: TGTGCCAGCAGTTTTTTGGGTACCGCCATGGATACGCAGTATTTT
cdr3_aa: CASSFLGTAMDTQYF

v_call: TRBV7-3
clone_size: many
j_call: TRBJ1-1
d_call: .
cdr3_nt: TGTGCCAGCAGGGAGGCCCCACGGGCCGAAGCTTTCTTT
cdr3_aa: CASREAPRAEAFF

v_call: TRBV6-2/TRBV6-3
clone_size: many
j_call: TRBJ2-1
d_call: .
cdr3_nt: TGTGCCAGCAGTCGGCCCGGTCAATACAATGAGCAGTTCTTC
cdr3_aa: CASSRPGQYNEQFF

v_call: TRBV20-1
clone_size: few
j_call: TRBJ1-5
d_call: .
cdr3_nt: TGCAGTGCTAGACCTGGGCAGGAACAGCCCCAGCATTTT
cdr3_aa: CSARPGQEQPQHF

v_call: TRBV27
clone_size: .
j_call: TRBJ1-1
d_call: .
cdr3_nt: TGTGCCAGCAGTACGGGCCAGCGGATATCTGAAGCTTTCTTT
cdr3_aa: CASSTGQRISEAFF

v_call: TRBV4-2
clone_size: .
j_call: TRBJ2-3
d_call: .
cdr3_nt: TGTGCCAGCAGCCAAGTCGTGGCGGAAGCAGATACGCAGTATTTT
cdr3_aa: CASSQVVAEADTQYF

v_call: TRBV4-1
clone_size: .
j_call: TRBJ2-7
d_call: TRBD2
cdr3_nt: TGCGCCAGCAGCCCCCTGGAAGGGCTAGCGGGGAAGTACTACGAGCAGTACTTC
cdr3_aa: CASSPLEGLAGKYYEQYF

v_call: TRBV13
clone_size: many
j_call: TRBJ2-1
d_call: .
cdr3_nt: TGTGCCAGCAGCTTCAGGGGAGGGGAGCAGTTCTTC
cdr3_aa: CASSFRGGEQFF

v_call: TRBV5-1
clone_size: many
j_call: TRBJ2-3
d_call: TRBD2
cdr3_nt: TGCGCCAGCAGCTCCCCCTTAGCGGGGGGGATGGTGGGCACAGATACGCAGTATTTT
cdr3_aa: CASSSPLAGGMVGTDTQYF

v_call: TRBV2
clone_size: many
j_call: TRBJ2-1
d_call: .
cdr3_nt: TGTGCCAGCAGTGTATCTGCAGATTGGGGCAATGAGCAGTTCTTC
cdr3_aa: CASSVSADWGNEQFF

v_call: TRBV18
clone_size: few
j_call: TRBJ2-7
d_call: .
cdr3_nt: TGTGCCAGCTCACCCGACAGGTTAACCTACGAGCAGTACTTC
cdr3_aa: CASSPDRLTYEQYF

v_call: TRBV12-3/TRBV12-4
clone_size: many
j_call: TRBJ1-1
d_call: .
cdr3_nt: TGTGCCAGCAGCTACGCACGGAACACTGAAGCTTTCTTT
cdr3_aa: CASSYARNTEAFF

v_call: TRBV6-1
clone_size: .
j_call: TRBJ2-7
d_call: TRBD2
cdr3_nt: TGTGCCAGCAGTGGAGCGGGGAGTATGTACGAGCAGTACTTC
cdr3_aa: CASSGAGSMYEQYF

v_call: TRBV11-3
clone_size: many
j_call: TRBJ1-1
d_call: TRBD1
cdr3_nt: TGTGCCAGCAGCTTAGGGGACAGGGGAAACACTGAAGCTTTCTTT
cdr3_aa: CASSLGDRGNTEAFF

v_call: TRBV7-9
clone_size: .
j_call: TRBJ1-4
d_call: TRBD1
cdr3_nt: TGTGCCAGCAGCAGAGGACAGGCAACTAATGAAAAACTGTTTTTT
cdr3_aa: CASSRGQATNEKLFF

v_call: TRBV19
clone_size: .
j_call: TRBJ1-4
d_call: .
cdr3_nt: TGTGCCAGTAGTATAGATCTATTTGGGACGTTCCGGGACGGTAATGAAAAACTGTTTTTT
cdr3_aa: CASSIDLFGTFRDGNEKLFF

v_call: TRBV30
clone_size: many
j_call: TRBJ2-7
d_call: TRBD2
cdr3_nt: TGTGCCTGGGGACTAGCGGGAACCTACGAGCAGTACTTC
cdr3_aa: CAWGLAGTYEQYF

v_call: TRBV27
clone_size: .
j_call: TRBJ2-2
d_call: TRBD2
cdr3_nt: TGTGCCAGCAGTTTTAGCGGGGTAACCGGGGAGCTGTTTTTT
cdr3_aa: CASSFSGVTGELFF

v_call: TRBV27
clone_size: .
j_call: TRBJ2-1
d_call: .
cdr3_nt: TGTGCCAGCAGCCGTAGAGGAGGGTCCTACAATGAGCAGTTCTTC
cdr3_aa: CASSRRGGSYNEQFF

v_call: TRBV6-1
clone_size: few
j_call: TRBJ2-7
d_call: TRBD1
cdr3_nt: TGTGCCAGCAGCCCCTCATGGGGCAGGGGGCATGATTCCAACTACGAGCAGTACTTC
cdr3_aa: CASSPSWGRGHDSNYEQYF

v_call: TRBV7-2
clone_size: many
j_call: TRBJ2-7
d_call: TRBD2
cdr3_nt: TGTGCCAGCAGCACGGATCAAGGACTAGCGGGCTTCTACGAGCAGTACTTC
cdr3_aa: CASSTDQGLAGFYEQYF

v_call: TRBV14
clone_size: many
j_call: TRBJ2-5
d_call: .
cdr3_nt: TGTGCCAGCAGCCCCATGAAAAGACAGTCCCTCCAAGAGACCCAGTACTTC
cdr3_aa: CASSPMKRQSLQETQYF

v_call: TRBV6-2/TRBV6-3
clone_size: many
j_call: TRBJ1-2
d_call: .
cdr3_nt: TGTGCCAGCAGTTACGAGTTGGGGGCATATGGCTACACCTTC
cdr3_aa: CASSYELGAYGYTF

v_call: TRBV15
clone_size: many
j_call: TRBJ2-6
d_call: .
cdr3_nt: TGTGCCACCAGCAAGAGGGCATCTGGGGCCAACGTCCTGACTTTC
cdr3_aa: CATSKRASGANVLTF

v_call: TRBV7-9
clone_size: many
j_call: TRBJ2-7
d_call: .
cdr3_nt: TGTGCCAGCAGCTTTGGAGGGGGAGACTACGAGCAGTACTTC
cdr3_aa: CASSFGGGDYEQYF

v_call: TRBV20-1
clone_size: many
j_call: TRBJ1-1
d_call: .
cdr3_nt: TGCAGTGCCCCCTTGGAAGTCACTGAAGCTTTCTTT
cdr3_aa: CSAPLEVTEAFF

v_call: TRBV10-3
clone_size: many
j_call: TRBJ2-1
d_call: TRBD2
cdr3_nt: TGTGCCATCAGTGTCATTAGCGGGGAGCACAATGAGCAGTTCTTC
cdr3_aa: CAISVISGEHNEQFF

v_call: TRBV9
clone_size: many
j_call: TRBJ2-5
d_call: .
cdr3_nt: TGTGCCAGCAGCGCCTTGGGAGCGGACCAAGAGACCCAGTACTTC
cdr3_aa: CASSALGADQETQYF

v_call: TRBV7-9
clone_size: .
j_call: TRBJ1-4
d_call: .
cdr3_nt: TGTGCCACCTCCCCTCAGGAAAAACTGTTTTTT
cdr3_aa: CATSPQEKLFF

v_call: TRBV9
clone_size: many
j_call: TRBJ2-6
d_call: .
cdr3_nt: TGTGCCAGCAGCCCGCCGACGGACTCTGGGGCCAACGTCCTGACTTTC
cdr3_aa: CASSPPTDSGANVLTF

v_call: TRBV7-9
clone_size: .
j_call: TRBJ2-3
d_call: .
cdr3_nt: TGTGCCAGCAGCACGACAGTCGGTAGTGCAGATACGCAGTATTTT
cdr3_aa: CASSTTVGSADTQYF

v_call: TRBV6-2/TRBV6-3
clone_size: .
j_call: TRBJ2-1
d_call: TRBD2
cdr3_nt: TGTGCCAGCAGTTATAGGAGCGGGGGGGCCGATGAGCAGTTCTTC
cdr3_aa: CASSYRSGGADEQFF